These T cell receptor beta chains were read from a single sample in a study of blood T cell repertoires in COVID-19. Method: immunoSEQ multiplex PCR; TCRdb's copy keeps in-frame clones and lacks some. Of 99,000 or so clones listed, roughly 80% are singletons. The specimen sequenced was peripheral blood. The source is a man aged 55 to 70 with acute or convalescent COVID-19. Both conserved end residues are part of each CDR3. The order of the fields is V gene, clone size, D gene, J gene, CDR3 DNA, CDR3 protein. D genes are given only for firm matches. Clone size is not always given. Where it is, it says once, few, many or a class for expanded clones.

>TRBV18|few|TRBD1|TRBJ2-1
TGTGCCAGCTCATTACCCCGGACAGGGAGGCGGTCAAATGAGCAGTTCTTC
CASSLPRTGRRSNEQFF
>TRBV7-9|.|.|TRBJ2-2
TGTGCCAGCAGCCCAGAATTCGCGAACACCGGGGAGCTGTTTTTT
CASSPEFANTGELFF
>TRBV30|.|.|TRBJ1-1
TGTGCCTGGAGAAAAACACGGGGTCATCTCAAAGCTTTCTTT
CAWRKTRGHLKAFF
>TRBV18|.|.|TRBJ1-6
TGTGCCAGCCTTGACAGTTATAATTCACCCCTCCACTTT
CASLDSYNSPLHF
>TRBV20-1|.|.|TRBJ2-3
TGCAGTGCTAGTCCTAGCACAGATACGCAGTATTTT
CSASPSTDTQYF
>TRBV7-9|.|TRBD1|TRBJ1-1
TGTGCCAGCAGCCCAGAAAGTGACAGGGCATGGAACACTGAAGCTTTCTTT
CASSPESDRAWNTEAFF
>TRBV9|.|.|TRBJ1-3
TGTGCCAGCAGCCGGCGAGGGGGTCGTGGAAACACCATATATTTT
CASSRRGGRGNTIYF
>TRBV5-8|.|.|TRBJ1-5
TGTGCCAGCAGCTGGACACGGCAGCCCCAGCATTTT
CASSWTRQPQHF
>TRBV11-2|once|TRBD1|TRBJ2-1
TGTGCCAGCAGCTCTCGGGACAGGGTCTCCTACAATGAGCAGTTCTTC
CASSSRDRVSYNEQFF
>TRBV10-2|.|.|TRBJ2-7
TGCGCCAGTGTTCAACAGGGTACCTACGAGCAGTACTTC
CASVQQGTYEQYF
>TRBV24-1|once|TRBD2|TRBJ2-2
TGTGCCACCAGCCCCACCGGGACTAGCGGGAGGGCCAGGTTCGGGGAGCTGTTTTTT
CATSPTGTSGRARFGELFF
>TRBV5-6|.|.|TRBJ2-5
TGTGCCAGCAGCTTGGTTCGCCGCCAGACTCGAGAGACCCAGTACTTC
CASSLVRRQTRETQYF
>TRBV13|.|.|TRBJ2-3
TGTGCCAGCAGCTTAGGCGCGGCAGATACGCAGTATTTT
CASSLGAADTQYF
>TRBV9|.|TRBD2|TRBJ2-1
TGTGCCAGCATGGGTAGCGGGAGAAATGAGCAGTTCTTC
CASMGSGRNEQFF
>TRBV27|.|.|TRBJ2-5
TGTGCCAGCAGTTTATCGCGGGAGACCCAGTACTTC
CASSLSRETQYF
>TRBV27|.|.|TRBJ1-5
TGTGCCAGCAGTCCGGGGACACATAGCAATCAGCCCCAGCATTTT
CASSPGTHSNQPQHF
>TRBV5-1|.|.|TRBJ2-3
TGCGCCAGCAGCTTGATGGCAGGTGGAAGCACAGATACGCAGTATTTT
CASSLMAGGSTDTQYF
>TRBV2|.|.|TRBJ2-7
TGTGCCAGCATGGAGGTGAGCGAGCAGTACTTC
CASMEVSEQYF
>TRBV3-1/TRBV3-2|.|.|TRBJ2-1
TGTGCCAGCAGCCTCTCGGAGTCGTTGAATGAGCAGTTCTTC
CASSLSESLNEQFF
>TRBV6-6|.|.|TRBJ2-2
TGTGCCAGCAGACGGGACTCCCTCACCGGGGAGCTGTTTTTT
CASRRDSLTGELFF
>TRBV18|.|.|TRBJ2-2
TGTGCCAGCTCACCACTTCTCAGGCGCAGGATTAATACCGGGGAGCTGTTTTTT
CASSPLLRRRINTGELFF
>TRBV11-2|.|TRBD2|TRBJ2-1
TGTGCCAGCAGCTTACATCGGGGGGGACCCCTTGAGCAGTTCTTC
CASSLHRGGPLEQFF
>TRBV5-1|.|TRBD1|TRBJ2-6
TGCGCCAGCAGCTGGGGGGACAGGTCTGGGGCCAACGTCCTGACTTTC
CASSWGDRSGANVLTF
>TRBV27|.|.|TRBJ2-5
TGTGCCAGCAGTTTCAGTCGCCGCCAAGAGACCCAGTACTTC
CASSFSRRQETQYF
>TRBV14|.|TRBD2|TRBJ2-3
TGTGCCAGCAGCAAGGGACTAGCGATAAGCACAGATACGCAGTATTTT
CASSKGLAISTDTQYF
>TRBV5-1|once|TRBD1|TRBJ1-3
TGCGCCAGCAGCTTAATTACTCAGGGGGACACCATATATTTT
CASSLITQGDTIYF
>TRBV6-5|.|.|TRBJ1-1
TGTGCCAGCAGTCGCCAACAAGAAGAAGCTTTCTTT
CASSRQQEEAFF
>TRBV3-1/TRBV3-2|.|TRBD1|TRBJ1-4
TGTGCCAGCAGCGCTCGAGGGGGCGCCGGTGAAAAACTGTTTTTT
CASSARGGAGEKLFF
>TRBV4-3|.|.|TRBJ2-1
TGCGCCAGCAGCCAACGGTCGGGAGACTACAATGAGCAGTTCTTC
CASSQRSGDYNEQFF
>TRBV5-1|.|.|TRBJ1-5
TGCGCCAGCAGCTTGGCAGGGGGCAATCAGCCCCAGCATTTT
CASSLAGGNQPQHF